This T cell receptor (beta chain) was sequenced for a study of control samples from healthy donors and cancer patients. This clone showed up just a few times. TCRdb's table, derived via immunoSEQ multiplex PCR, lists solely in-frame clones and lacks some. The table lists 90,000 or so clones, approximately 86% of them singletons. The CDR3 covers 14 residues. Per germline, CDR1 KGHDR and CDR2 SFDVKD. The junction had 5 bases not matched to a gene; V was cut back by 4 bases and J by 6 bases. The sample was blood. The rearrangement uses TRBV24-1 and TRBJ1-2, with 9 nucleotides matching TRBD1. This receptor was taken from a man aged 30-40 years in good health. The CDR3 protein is CATSDRTGAHGYTF. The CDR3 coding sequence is TGTGCCACCAGTGACAGGACAGGGGCCCATGGCTACACCTTC.